A single sample is the source of the 30 T cell receptor beta chains below, sequenced in a study of T-cell memory formation after mild COVID-19. TCRdb recomputed calls from the 5' RACE reads with MiXCR, one row per CDR3 protein. In the table there are some 200,000 distinct CDR3 sequences, about a fifth of which are singletons. Material for sequencing was PBMCs or a T cell subset sorted from them (not recorded which). The receptor set was obtained from an adult woman who had mild COVID-19 (a few samples of this study predate the infection). Cell type and time point are not known.

The chain carries TRBV11-3 and TRBJ2-2, with 13 bases aligning to TRBD2. The germline V gene encodes CDR1 SGHNT and CDR2 YENEEA. Trimming took 4 bases from V and 6 from J; bases not matched to a gene: 5. The length of the CDR3 is 16 residues. CDR3 sequence reads: CASSSGLAGVPGELFF. DNA of the CDR3: TGTGCCAGCAGCTCAGGACTAGCGGGAGTCCCCGGGGAGCTGTTTTTT. Full variable domain (remainder filled in from reference TRBV11-3 and TRBJ2-2): EAGVVQSPRYKIIEKKQPVAFWCNPISGHNTLYWYLQNLGQGPELLIRYENEEAVDDSQLPKDRFSAERLKGVDSTLKIQPAELGDSAVYLCASSSGLAGVPGELFFGEGSRLTVL.

This clonotype occurred a few times. CDR3 residues: CATSRDESIQETQYF. CDR3 DNA: TGTGCCACCAGCAGAGATGAGTCTATACAAGAGACCCAGTACTTC. V is TRBV15 and J is TRBJ2-5, with D uncertain. The CDR3 is made up of 15 amino acids. In germline, CDR1 is LNHNV, CDR2 YYDKDF (reference sequence). V gave up 0 bases and J gave up 2 bases, with 10 bases separating them.

This clonotype was seen a handful of times. The J gene is TRBJ2-1, the V gene TRBV5-1; 10 bases map to TRBD2. With V trimmed by 3 bases and J by 9 bases, 15 bases remained unmatched. Germline V gene data show CDR1 as SGHRS and CDR2 as YFSETQ. This CDR3 is built from 17 residues. The CDR3 sequence: CASSYPRPSGSSVEQFF. CDR3 DNA: TGCGCCAGCAGCTACCCAAGGCCTAGCGGGAGTTCTGTTGAGCAGTTCTTC.

This chain links TRBV25-1 with TRBJ1-1, with 7 bases fitting TRBD1. Germline CDR1 reads MGHDK; CDR2 reads SYGVNS. V lost 2 bases to trimming and J lost 5 bases; unmatched junction nucleotides: 2. The length of the CDR3 is 13 residues. Here the CDR3 DNA reads TGTGCCAGCAGTGAACCAGGGGGGACTGAAGCTTTCTTT. Translating gives CASSEPGGTEAFF.

This clonotype showed up just a few times. The genes are TRBV7-2 and TRBJ2-7; D not certain. V dropped 5 bases and J dropped 5 bases, with 16 bases sitting between them. The CDR3 is 14 residues long. Germline loops: CDR1 SGHTA, CDR2 FQGNSA. Here the CDR3 reads CASSPQLDRNEQYF. CDR3 DNA sequence: TGTGCCAGCAGCCCTCAGCTGGACCGAAACGAGCAGTACTTC.

The rearrangement joins TRBV3-1 to TRBJ1-1; D unresolved. Per the germline V gene, CDR1 is LGHDT and CDR2 is YNNKEL (reference sequence). This CDR3 comprises 13 residues. V was shortened by 4 bases and J by 4 bases, with 10 bases between the two germline ends. CDR3 sequence reads: CASSLEWSTEAFF. For the CDR3, the DNA is TGTGCCAGCAGCCTAGAGTGGAGCACTGAAGCTTTCTTT.

The chain is built from TRBV10-3 and TRBJ2-5; D unresolved. The CDR3 is made up of 14 amino acids. Trimming left V 2 bases short and J 2 bases short, with 9 bases between. The germline V gene has CDR1 ENHRY and CDR2 SYGVKD. Here the CDR3 reads CAISELALQETQYF. The CDR3 DNA reads TGTGCCATCAGTGAGCTCGCCTTACAAGAGACCCAGTACTTC.

This clonotype has only a few counts. The chain employs TRBV12-3 or TRBV12-4 and TRBJ1-1; D unclear. There are 14 residues in the CDR3. V shed 10 bases and J shed 4 bases, with 19 bases lying between them. Here the CDR3 reads CATRKVSGSTEAFF. CDR3 coding DNA: TGTGCCACCCGAAAAGTTTCGGGGAGCACTGAAGCTTTCTTT.

The rearrangement uses TRBV7-6 and TRBJ2-1, with TRBD2 matching 9 bases. Germline CDR1 reads SGHVS; CDR2 reads FNYEAQ. V was clipped by 5 bases and J by 9 bases; unmatched bases: 11. This CDR3 spans 15 amino acids. The CDR3 region has the DNA TGTGCCAGCAGCCCCGAGGCGGGAGGGCCTAGTGAGCAGTTCTTC. Amino acids: CASSPEAGGPSEQFF.

The table lists this clonotype with many counts. V usage is TRBV29-1 and J usage is TRBJ2-7; D ambiguous. The CDR3 has 16 amino acids. CDR1 is SQVTM, CDR2 ANQGSEA, per germline. V was trimmed by 0 bases and J by 6 bases, leaving 21 bases between them. The DNA for the CDR3 is TGCAGCGTTGAAGATGCACCGATACCTATCTTTTCCGAGCAGTACTTC. Encoded protein: CSVEDAPIPIFSEQYF.

This rearrangement joins TRBV5-1 to TRBJ2-7; no definite D call. In germline, CDR1 is SGHRS, CDR2 YFSETQ. V was shortened by 4 bases and J by 3 bases, with 11 bases between the two germline ends. The CDR3 has 13 residues. This CDR3 is CASSPDRYYEQYF. The DNA of the CDR3 is TGCGCCAGCAGCCCCGACCGGTACTACGAGCAGTACTTC.

This clonotype came up many times. This chain connects TRBV7-9 to TRBJ2-3; no definite D call. This CDR3 comprises 13 residues. Trimming pared 2 bases from V and 4 bases from J, leaving 7 bases between. CDR1 SEHNR and CDR2 FQNEAQ come from the germline V gene (reference sequence). The chain's CDR3 is CASSLYRADTQYF. CDR3 sequence (DNA): TGTGCCAGCAGCTTATACCGAGCAGATACGCAGTATTTT.

This sequence joins TRBV2 and TRBJ2-7; unclear D gene. This CDR3 spans 15 amino acids. V was pared by 6 bases and J by 6 bases, with 21 bases between. Per the germline V gene, CDR1 is SNHLY and CDR2 is FYNNEI. The CDR3 is CASSGDASPFFEQYF. CDR3 in DNA: TGTGCCAGCAGCGGTGACGCGAGCCCGTTTTTCGAGCAGTACTTC.

The chain links TRBV5-5 to TRBJ2-3; D is unresolved. Germline loops: CDR1 SGHKS, CDR2 YYEKEE (reference sequence). Trimming left V 4 bases short and J 2 bases short, with 11 bases between. The CDR3 extends over 14 amino acids. The CDR3 protein is CASSPEQTTDTQYF. The CDR3 DNA follows: TGTGCCAGCAGCCCGGAACAGACCACAGATACGCAGTATTTT. Variable domain in full (rest from reference TRBV5-5 and TRBJ2-3): DAGVTQSPTHLIKTRGQQVTLRCSPISGHKSVSWYQQVLGQGPQFIFQYYEKEERGRGNFPDRFSARQFPNYSSELNVNALLLGDSALYLCASSPEQTTDTQYFGPGTRLTVL.

There are a few counts of this clonotype. The chain joins TRBV4-3 to TRBJ2-2; 7 bases match TRBD2. Trimming cost V 5 bases and J 6 bases; bases outside gene matches: 6. The length of the CDR3 is 14 residues. Germline assignment: CDR1 LGHNA and CDR2 YSLEER. The CDR3 here is CASSSFAGAGELFF. CDR3 in DNA: TGCGCCAGCAGCTCTTTCGCGGGAGCCGGGGAGCTGTTTTTT.

This clonotype occurred a few times. The genes are TRBV7-9 and TRBJ2-5, with 8 bases lining up with TRBD2. Germline values: CDR1 SEHNR, CDR2 FQNEAQ (reference sequence). CDR3 size: 15 residues. Unmatched junction bases numbered 6, after V lost 4 bases and J lost 2 bases. This CDR3 is CASSSRLARQETQYF. The CDR3 bases are TGTGCCAGCAGCTCCAGACTAGCGCGACAAGAGACCCAGTACTTC.

DNA for the CDR3: TGTGCCACCAGGGAAGAGGTTAACGGGCTCAACTACGAGCAGTACTTC. It specifies CATREEVNGLNYEQYF. This chain joins TRBV15 and TRBJ2-7; D call uncertain. The germline V gene encodes CDR1 LNHNV and CDR2 YYDKDF (reference sequence). V lost 6 bases and J lost 3, with 21 bases in between. The CDR3 has 16 residues.

The chain combines TRBV6-1 with TRBJ2-5; 9 bases agree with TRBD1. The CDR3 is made up of 15 amino acids. Germline V gene sequence: CDR1 MNHNS, CDR2 SASEGT. V was clipped by 6 bases and J by 2 bases; unmatched bases: 7. CDR3 in amino acids: CASRGWDREQETQYF. CDR3 bases: TGTGCCAGCAGAGGCTGGGACAGGGAGCAAGAGACCCAGTACTTC.

The V call is TRBV12-3 or TRBV12-4, the J call TRBJ2-1, with D perhaps matching TRBD2 (6 bases). CDR3 length: 14 amino acids. V was trimmed by 2 bases and J by 7 bases, leaving 12 bases between them. CDR3 nucleotide sequence: TGTGCCAGCAGTTTACTCCCGGCGGGGAATGAGCAGTTCTTC. It yields the protein CASSLLPAGNEQFF.

In regard to this clonotype: A read error may account for a junction end that differs from germline. The chain carries TRBV5-1 and TRBJ2-2, with D maybe TRBD1 (6 bases). The CDR3 is 15 residues long. In germline, CDR1 is SGHRS, CDR2 YFSETQ. This chain's CDR3 is CASSSGTPNTGELFF. The CDR3, as DNA: TGCGCAAGCAGCTCCGGGACACCGAACACCGGGGAGCTGTTTTTT. Using reference TRBV5-1 and TRBJ2-2 for the parts outside the CDR3, the full variable domain is KAGVTQTPRYLIKTRGQQVTLSCSPISGHRSVSWYQQTPGQGLQFLFEYFSETQRNKGNFPGRFSGRQFSNSRSEMNVSTLELGDSALYLCASSSGTPNTGELFFGEGSRLTVL.

The chain joins TRBV3-1 to TRBJ2-7, with D unclear. The CDR3 has 14 amino acids. Germline V gene lookup returns CDR1 LGHDT and CDR2 YNNKEL (reference sequence). Trimming cost V 0 bases and J 9 bases, with 15 bases left between them. The CDR3 region is CASSQERWPSWQYF. DNA for the CDR3: TGTGCCAGCAGCCAAGAGAGGTGGCCCTCTTGGCAGTACTTC.

This clonotype came up many times. This rearrangement joins TRBV11-2 to TRBJ1-2, with no clear D. From germline, CDR1 is SGHAT and CDR2 FQNNGV. Trimming pared 0 bases from V and 4 bases from J, leaving 15 bases between. CDR3 size: 16 residues. The CDR3 is CASSLDGGLGSYGYTF. The CDR3 DNA reads as TGTGCCAGCAGCTTAGACGGAGGGCTCGGGTCCTATGGCTACACCTTC.

The chain's CDR3 is CSARDGGGQPQHF. CDR3 bases: TGCAGTGCTAGAGATGGAGGGGGTCAGCCCCAGCATTTT. The chain recombines TRBV20-1 with TRBJ1-5; perhaps TRBD1 as D (6 bases). CDR1 and CDR2 (germline): DFQATT, SNEGSKA (reference sequence). V was shortened by 0 bases and J by 6 bases, with 9 bases between the two germline ends. This CDR3 has 13 amino acids.

The chain carries TRBV7-8 and TRBJ1-2; weak D call: TRBD1 (6 bases). This CDR3 is built from 13 residues. V dropped 0 bases and J dropped 6 bases, with 8 bases sitting between them. The germline CDR1 and CDR2 sequences are SGHVS and FQNEAQ. The DNA for the CDR3 is TGTGCCAGCAGCTTAGCGGGGGGGCATGGCTACACCTTC. Translating it yields CASSLAGGHGYTF. The complete variable domain, with remaining parts taken from reference TRBV7-8 and TRBJ1-2, reads GAGVSQSPRYKVAKRGQDVALRCDPISGHVSLFWYQQALGQGPEFLTYFQNEAQLDKSGLPSDRFFAERPEGSVSTLKIQRTQQEDSAVYLCASSLAGGHGYTFGSGTRLTVV.

This clonotype was picked up a small number of times. The chain links TRBV7-9 to TRBJ2-7; TRBD2 matches 7 bases. The trim removed 5 bases at V and 5 bases at J, leaving 12 bases unmatched. Germline V CDR1 and CDR2: SEHNR, FQNEAQ (reference sequence). This CDR3 contains 15 residues. The CDR3 protein is CASSRVDGGVNEQYF. CDR3 in DNA: TGTGCCAGCAGCAGGGTGGATGGGGGGGTGAACGAGCAGTACTTC.

The V gene is TRBV12-3 or TRBV12-4, the J gene TRBJ2-3, with D unclear. Trimming took 2 bases from V and 0 from J, leaving 9 bases between them. This CDR3 region has 15 residues. CDR3 nucleotides: TGTGCCAGCAGTTTAAGTCCCGTGAGCACAGATACGCAGTATTTT. Translated: CASSLSPVSTDTQYF.

This clonotype was detected only a few times. This chain uses TRBV29-1 with TRBJ2-7, with D hard to call. V lost 0 bases, J lost 3 bases, and 9 bases lay in between. CDR3 length equals 13 residues. CDR1 SQVTM and CDR2 ANQGSEA come from the germline V gene. The chain's CDR3 is CSVEDQKDYEQYF. CDR3 in DNA: TGCAGCGTTGAAGACCAGAAAGACTACGAGCAGTACTTC.

The rearrangement links TRBV5-1 to TRBJ1-2, with 10 nucleotides matching TRBD1. This CDR3 has 16 residues. Germline V gene lookup returns CDR1 SGHRS and CDR2 YFSETQ. V lost 2 bases to trimming and J lost 1 base; unmatched junction nucleotides: 5. The CDR3 coding sequence is TGCGCCAGCAGCTTTTACCGGGACAGGGGTAACTATGGCTACACCTTC. As protein: CASSFYRDRGNYGYTF.

This clonotype has more than one count but fewer than ten. The chain links TRBV7-2 to TRBJ2-3; 10 nucleotides line up with TRBD2. The CDR3 has 17 residues. V dropped 6 bases and J dropped 3; count of bases not matched to a gene: 12. Per germline, CDR1 SGHTA and CDR2 FQGNSA. CDR3 DNA sequence: TGTGCCAGCAGTTTTAACCCCGGAGCGGGGGGGACAGATACGCAGTATTTT. It translates to CASSFNPGAGGTDTQYF.

The gene calls are TRBV4-2 and TRBJ2-3, with 9 bases that match TRBD2. Germline trimming cut 0 bases from V and 3 bases from J; bases unmatched to any gene: 4. The CDR3 loop spans 16 amino acids. Germline CDR1 is LGHNA and CDR2 is YNFKEQ. The CDR3 region has the DNA TGTGCCAGCAGCCAAGATTTGGGACTAGCTACAGATACGCAGTATTTT. Translated: CASSQDLGLATDTQYF.